These 3 T cell receptor beta chains came from one sample sequenced in a study of T cell responses to AZD1222 COVID-19 vaccine. The protocol was immunoSEQ multiplex PCR, while the TCRdb copy is restricted to in-frame clones and leaves out a portion. The sample includes around 99,000 clones, over 85% of them seen just once. The sample in question was peripheral blood, obtained on day 0 of AZD1222 vaccination. The source of these receptors is an adult in good health.

The table lists this clone with a count of one. The rearrangement joins TRBV15 to TRBJ2-7; TRBD2 is a possible D gene (7 bases). The CDR3 has 17 residues. In germline, CDR1 is LNHNV, CDR2 YYDKDF (reference sequence). V gave up 3 bases and J gave up 0 bases, with 18 bases separating them. CDR3 protein: CATSSRGGRGASYEQYF. The CDR3 bases are TGTGCCACCAGCAGCCGAGGCGGCCGGGGGGCCTCCTACGAGCAGTACTTC.

In DNA, the CDR3 is TGTGCCAGCGCGAAACTTAGACAGGGTGATGGCTACACCTTC. This translates into CASAKLRQGDGYTF. This chain connects TRBV6-5 to TRBJ1-2, with 7 bases aligning to TRBD1. In germline, CDR1 is MNHEY, CDR2 SVGAGI. This CDR3 spans 14 amino acids. Germline trimming cut 8 bases from V and 6 bases from J; bases unmatched to any gene: 12.

The chain recombines TRBV6-6 with TRBJ2-1, with D perhaps matching TRBD1 (6 bases). Germline CDR1 is MNHNY and CDR2 is SVGAGI (reference sequence). The ends were cut back, 6 bases at V and 6 bases at J, with 9 bases in the middle. The CDR3 runs to 12 residues. The CDR3 sequence: CASRYRVNEQFF. The CDR3 nucleotides are TGTGCCAGCAGATACAGGGTCAATGAGCAGTTCTTC.